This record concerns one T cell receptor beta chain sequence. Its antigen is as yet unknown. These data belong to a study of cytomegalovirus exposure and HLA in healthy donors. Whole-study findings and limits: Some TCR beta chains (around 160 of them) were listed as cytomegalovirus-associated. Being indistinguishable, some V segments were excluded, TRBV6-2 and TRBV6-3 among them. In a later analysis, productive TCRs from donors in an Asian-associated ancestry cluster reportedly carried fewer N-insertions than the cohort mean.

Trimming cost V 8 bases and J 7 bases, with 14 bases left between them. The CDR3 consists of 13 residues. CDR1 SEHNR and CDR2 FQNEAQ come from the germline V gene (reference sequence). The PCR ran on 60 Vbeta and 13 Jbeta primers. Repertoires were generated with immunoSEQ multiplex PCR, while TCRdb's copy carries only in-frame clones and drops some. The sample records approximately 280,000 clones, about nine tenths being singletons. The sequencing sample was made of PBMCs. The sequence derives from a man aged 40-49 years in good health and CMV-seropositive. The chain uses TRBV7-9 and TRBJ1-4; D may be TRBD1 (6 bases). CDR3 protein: CASARQGTEKLFF. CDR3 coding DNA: TGTGCCAGCGCCCGCCAGGGGACTGAAAAACTGTTTTTT.